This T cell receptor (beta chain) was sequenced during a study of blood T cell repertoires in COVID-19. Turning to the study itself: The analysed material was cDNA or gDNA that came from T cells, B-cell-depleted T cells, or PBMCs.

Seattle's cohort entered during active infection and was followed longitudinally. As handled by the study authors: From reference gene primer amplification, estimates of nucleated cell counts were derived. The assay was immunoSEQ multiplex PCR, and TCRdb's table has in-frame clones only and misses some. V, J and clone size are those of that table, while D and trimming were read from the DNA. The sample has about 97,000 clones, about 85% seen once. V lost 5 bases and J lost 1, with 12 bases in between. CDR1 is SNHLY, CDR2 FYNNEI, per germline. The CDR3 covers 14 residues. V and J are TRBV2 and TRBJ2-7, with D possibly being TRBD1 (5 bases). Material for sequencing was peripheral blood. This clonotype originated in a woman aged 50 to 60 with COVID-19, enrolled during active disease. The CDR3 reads CASSYKDKSYEQYF. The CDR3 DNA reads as TGTGCCAGCAGTTACAAGGACAAGTCCTACGAGCAGTACTTC.